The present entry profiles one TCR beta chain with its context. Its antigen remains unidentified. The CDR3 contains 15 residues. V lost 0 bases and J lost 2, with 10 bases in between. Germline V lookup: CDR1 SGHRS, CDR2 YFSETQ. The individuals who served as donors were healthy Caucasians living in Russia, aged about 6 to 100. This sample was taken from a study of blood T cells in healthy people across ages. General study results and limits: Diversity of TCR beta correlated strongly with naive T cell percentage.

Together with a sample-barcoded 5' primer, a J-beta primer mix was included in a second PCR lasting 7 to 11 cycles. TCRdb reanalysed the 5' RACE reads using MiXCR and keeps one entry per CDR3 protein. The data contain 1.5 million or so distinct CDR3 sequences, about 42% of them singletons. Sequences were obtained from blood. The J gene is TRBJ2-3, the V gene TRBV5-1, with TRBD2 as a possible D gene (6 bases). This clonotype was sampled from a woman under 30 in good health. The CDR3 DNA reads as TGCGCCAGCAGCTTGGAGGGGACTGACACAGATACGCAGTATTTT. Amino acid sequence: CASSLEGTDTDTQYF.